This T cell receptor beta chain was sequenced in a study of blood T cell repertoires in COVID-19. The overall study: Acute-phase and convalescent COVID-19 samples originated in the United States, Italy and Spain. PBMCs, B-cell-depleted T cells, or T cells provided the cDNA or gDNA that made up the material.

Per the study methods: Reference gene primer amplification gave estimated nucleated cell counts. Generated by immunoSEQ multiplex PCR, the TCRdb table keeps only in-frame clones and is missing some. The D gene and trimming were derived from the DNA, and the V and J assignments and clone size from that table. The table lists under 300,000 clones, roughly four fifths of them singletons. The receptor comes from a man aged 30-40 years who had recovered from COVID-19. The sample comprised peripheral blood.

This chain's CDR3 is CASSQETRISGANVLTF. In DNA, the CDR3 is TGTGCCAGCAGCCAAGAGACAAGGATCTCTGGGGCCAACGTCCTGACTTTC. J is TRBJ2-6 and V is TRBV3-1 (or the pseudogene TRBV3-2); D uncertain. Germline V CDR1 and CDR2: LGHDT, YNNKEL (reference sequence). The CDR3 spans 17 residues. V shed 0 bases and J shed 0 bases, with 9 bases lying between them.